These 16 T cell receptor beta chains originate from one sample sequenced in a study of spatial heterogeneity in lung cancer. A single record per CDR3 protein comes from TCRdb applying MiXCR to the 5' RACE reads. The sample has about 36,000 distinct CDR3 sequences, approximately 5.2% seen once. Time point specified: sample taken at primary tumor resection. No cell sorting; template was whole RNA from tumor, lung tissue or PBMC. The sample here was PBMCs, taken at surgery. The receptors were sampled from a female donor with early-stage non-small cell lung cancer.

In its sample, this clonotype was seen a few times. The genes are TRBV20-1 and TRBJ2-7; 7 bases line up with TRBD2. The CDR3 runs to 15 residues. CDR1 is DFQATT, CDR2 SNEGSKA, per germline (reference sequence). V trimming: 1 base; J trimming: 3 bases; junction bases outside the gene matches: 9. CDR3 residues: CSARGGGGSFYEQYF. In nucleotides, the CDR3 is TGCAGTGCTAGAGGTGGCGGGGGTTCCTTCTACGAGCAGTACTTC.

This clonotype has a count of ten or more. This chain joins TRBV5-1 and TRBJ2-7; TRBD2 matches 9 bases. CDR1 is SGHRS and CDR2 is YFSETQ in the germline V gene. V was clipped by 2 bases and J by 1 base; unmatched bases: 4. The CDR3 totals 15 residues. CDR3 loop: CASSFLAGFSYEQYF. The CDR3 DNA sequence: TGCGCCAGCAGCTTCCTAGCGGGATTTTCCTACGAGCAGTACTTC.

This clonotype has a handful of counts. This chain links TRBV20-1 with TRBJ1-5, with a weak D call TRBD1 (5 bases). Trimming removed 0 bases from V and 1 base from J, with 22 bases in between. The germline CDR1 and CDR2 sequences are DFQATT and SNEGSKA (reference sequence). The CDR3 runs to 19 residues. CDR3 bases: TGCAGTGCTAGAGATCGGAGGCAGGGTGGAGAAGGAAGCAATCAGCCCCAGCATTTT. This sequence encodes CSARDRRQGGEGSNQPQHF.

In this sample, this clonotype turned up many times. The V gene is TRBV6-5, the J gene TRBJ2-1, with 8 bases lining up with TRBD2. Germline CDR1 MNHEY, CDR2 SVGAGI. Trimming at V came to 5 bases and at J to 7 bases, leaving 13 bases not matched to a gene. This CDR3 has 16 amino acids. The CDR3 DNA is TGTGCCAGCAGTCCCACCTATACTAGCGGCAGGAATGAGCAGTTCTTC. The encoded protein is CASSPTYTSGRNEQFF.

This clonotype is deemed medium-sized (0.01 to 0.1%). The V call is TRBV7-2, the J call TRBJ2-3; D is possibly TRBD1 or TRBD2 (5 bases each). The CDR3 totals 13 residues. CDR1 and CDR2 (germline): SGHTA, FQGNSA. V lost 8 bases, J lost 4 bases, and 13 bases lay in between. This chain's CDR3 is CASGAQRADTQYF. Here the CDR3 DNA reads TGTGCCAGCGGGGCCCAGAGGGCAGATACGCAGTATTTT. Full variable domain (missing parts from reference TRBV7-2 and TRBJ2-3): GAGVSQSPSNKVTEKGKDVELRCDPISGHTALYWYRQSLGQGLEFLIYFQGNSAPDKSGLPSDRFSAERTGGSVSTLTIQRTQQEDSAVYLCASGAQRADTQYFGPGTRLTVL.

This clonotype was seen at least ten times. The chain carries TRBV7-9 and TRBJ1-2, with D hard to call. The CDR3 runs to 17 residues. Germline loops: CDR1 SEHNR, CDR2 FQNEAQ (reference sequence). V gave up 5 bases and J gave up 1 base, with 20 bases separating them. The CDR3 region has the DNA TGTGCCAGCAGCCCTCAGGATTGGAGATCATTTAACTATGGCTACACCTTC. Translation gives CASSPQDWRSFNYGYTF. The entire variable domain, with the rest obtained from reference TRBV7-9 and TRBJ1-2, is as follows: DTGVSQNPRHKITKRGQNVTFRCDPISEHNRLYWYRQTLGQGPEFLTYFQNEAQLEKSRLLSDRFSAERPKGSFSTLEIQRTEQGDSAMYLCASSPQDWRSFNYGYTFGSGTRLTVV.

This clonotype occurred many times. The gene calls are TRBV10-3 and TRBJ2-7, with TRBD2 matching over 7 bases. V dropped 6 bases and J dropped 3; count of bases not matched to a gene: 5. The CDR3 loop spans 13 amino acids. CDR1 and CDR2 from the germline V gene are ENHRY and SYGVKD. CDR3 in DNA: TGTGCCATCAGCGGGACTAAAGACTACGAGCAGTACTTC. Protein sequence: CAISGTKDYEQYF.

This clonotype has more than one count but fewer than ten. The rearrangement links TRBV9 to TRBJ2-3; D may match TRBD1 or TRBD2 (5 bases each). Trimming took off 4 bases at V and 6 bases at J, with 15 bases between the two ends. Germline CDR1 reads SGDLS; CDR2 reads YYNGEE. This CDR3 has 14 amino acids. The CDR3, as DNA: TGTGCCAGCAGCTCTCGTGGGACCCTCGATACGCAGTATTTT. This translates into CASSSRGTLDTQYF.

Ten or more counts support this clonotype. The gene calls are TRBV5-4 and TRBJ2-3; D gene uncertain. Trimming removed 0 bases at V and 1 base at J, with 6 bases between. The CDR3 extends over 14 amino acids. Looked up from germline, CDR1 is SGHNT and CDR2 is YYREEE (reference sequence). Written as DNA, the CDR3 is TGTGCCAGCAGCTTGGCCCAGGGCACAGATACGCAGTATTTT. It translates to CASSLAQGTDTQYF.

This clonotype was detected ten times or more. The chain combines TRBV7-3 with TRBJ2-2; D is possibly TRBD1 or TRBD2 (5 bases each). Germline CDR1 and CDR2: SGHTA and FQGTGA. CDR3 length: 17 amino acids. The germline V and J ends were trimmed by 1 base and 0 bases, with 12 bases remaining between them. The CDR3 DNA reads TGTGCCAGCAGCTTAAAGGCCGGGGCCGCGAACACCGGGGAGCTGTTTTTT. Protein: CASSLKAGAANTGELFF.

In its sample, this clonotype ranks as medium-sized (0.01 to 0.1%). The CDR3 is CASSSGRVYEQYF. CDR3 nucleotide sequence: TGTGCCAGCAGTTCCGGCAGGGTGTACGAGCAGTACTTC. This rearrangement joins TRBV12-3 or TRBV12-4 to TRBJ2-7; possible D gene TRBD1, 5 bases. The CDR3 covers 13 residues. V was shortened by 4 bases and J by 4 bases, with 11 bases between the two germline ends.

This clonotype was seen ten or more times. V usage is TRBV5-5 and J usage is TRBJ1-2; D remains ambiguous. Germline-derived CDR1 and CDR2 are SGHKS and YYEKEE (reference sequence). The CDR3 length is 13 residues. V was trimmed by 1 base and J by 6 bases, leaving 10 bases between them. This CDR3 reads CASSLNREDGYTF. The CDR3 DNA is TGTGCCAGCAGCTTGAATAGGGAAGATGGCTACACCTTC.

Many counts were recorded for this clonotype. This chain connects TRBV5-1 to TRBJ2-1; 7 bases line up with TRBD1. J lost 5 bases, V lost 4 bases, and 6 bases had no gene match. Looked up from germline, CDR1 is SGHRS and CDR2 is YFSETQ. The CDR3 runs 14 residues. The CDR3 region has the DNA TGCGCCAGCAGCATACAGGGGTGGCACAATGAGCAGTTCTTC. This codes for CASSIQGWHNEQFF.

This clonotype has just a few counts. The rearrangement uses TRBV29-1 and TRBJ2-1; 14 positions match TRBD2. J was trimmed by 7 bases and V by 4 bases; bases with no gene match: 9. This CDR3 region has 16 residues. Germline CDR1 and CDR2: SQVTM and ANQGSEA. CDR3: CSVAPTGLAGVNEQFF. In DNA, the CDR3 is TGCAGCGTTGCCCCCACGGGACTAGCGGGAGTAAATGAGCAGTTCTTC.

The V call is TRBV9, the J call TRBJ2-3; TRBD2 aligns across 7 bases. This CDR3 region has 14 residues. The V and J ends lost 5 bases and 4 bases, in that order; junction bases with no gene match: 7. Germline V lookup: CDR1 SGDLS, CDR2 YYNGEE. The chain's CDR3 is CASSGTSASDTQYF. CDR3 coding DNA: TGTGCCAGCAGTGGAACTAGCGCCTCAGATACGCAGTATTTT.

The table lists this clonotype with a few counts. The chain couples TRBV30 to TRBJ2-5, with D perhaps assigned TRBD1 or TRBD2 (5 bases each). The CDR3 length is 13 residues. Trimming removed 0 bases from V and 7 bases from J, with 12 bases in between. Germline V lookup: CDR1 GTSNPN, CDR2 SVGIG (reference sequence). CDR3 DNA: TGTGCCTGGAGTGTCGGGACCCACGGGACCCAGTACTTC. It specifies CAWSVGTHGTQYF.